Listed below are T cell receptor beta chains from one sample, sequenced in a study of identical twins. MiXCR, run by TCRdb on the 5' RACE reads, gives a single entry per CDR3 protein. The data contain about 260,000 distinct CDR3 sequences, roughly 7% of them singletons. The same sample was also used in a study of yellow fever vaccine responses in identical twins.

Material for sequencing was memory (CD45RO+) T cells sorted from blood. The receptors shown here come from a woman under 30 in good health. Both conserved end residues are part of each CDR3. A D gene is named only where the DNA matches it firmly. Rows may omit the clone size; those that give it use once, few, many or a size class.

D | J | V | size | DNA | CDR3
- | TRBJ2-7 | TRBV28 | many | TGTGCCAGCAGCTTCCGGCCCTACGAGCAGTACTTC | CASSFRPYEQYF
TRBD2 | TRBJ2-1 | TRBV4-2 | many | TGTGCCAGCAGCCAGTATCCGGGACTAGCGGGAGGCAATGAGCAGTTCTTC | CASSQYPGLAGGNEQFF
- | TRBJ1-5 | TRBV20-1 | many | TGCAGTGCTAGAGATGCCGGGGGCCTCAATCAGCCCCAGCATTTT | CSARDAGGLNQPQHF
- | TRBJ2-4 | TRBV20-1 | - | TGCAGTGCTAGAGAGCCCCCAATGAACATTCAGTACTTC | CSAREPPMNIQYF
- | TRBJ1-1 | TRBV5-1 | - | TGCGCCAGCATGGCGGCTCTGAACACTGAAGCTTTCTTT | CASMAALNTEAFF
TRBD1 | TRBJ2-5 | TRBV5-4 | - | TGTGCCAGCAGCTCGGGACAGCAATTCCAAGAGACCCAGTACTTC | CASSSGQQFQETQYF
- | TRBJ2-1 | TRBV12-3/TRBV12-4 | many | TGTGCCAGCAGTTTGAGTTCGGGAGCGGGTTACAATGAGCAGTTCTTC | CASSLSSGAGYNEQFF
TRBD1 | TRBJ2-7 | TRBV5-1 | many | TGCGCCAGCACCCGGGGGACAGGGTCCTACGAGCAGTACTTC | CASTRGTGSYEQYF
- | TRBJ2-5 | TRBV10-3 | few | TGTGCCATCAGTGAGAGAATGCGGGAGACCCAGTACTTC | CAISERMRETQYF
TRBD2 | TRBJ2-2 | TRBV11-3 | few | TGTGCCAGCATCCATCCCGGGACTAGCCCCGGGGAGCTGTTTTTT | CASIHPGTSPGELFF
TRBD1 | TRBJ1-5 | TRBV6-1 | few | TGTGCCAGCAGTGAAGGGGTGGGACAGGGCCAGCATTTT | CASSEGVGQGQHF
- | TRBJ2-2 | TRBV7-9 | many | TGTGCCAGCAGCTTCGTACGGGTCCAGGGCAGTAACGGGGAGCTGTTTTTT | CASSFVRVQGSNGELFF
- | TRBJ2-1 | TRBV18 | many | TGTGCCAGCTCACCATACCGGCAGGGGATCAATGAGCAGTTCTTC | CASSPYRQGINEQFF
TRBD1 | TRBJ2-5 | TRBV7-8 | few | TGTGCCAGCAGCCCCAGAGCGGGACAGGGGGAGACCCAGTACTTC | CASSPRAGQGETQYF
TRBD2 | TRBJ2-3 | TRBV6-2/TRBV6-3 | few | TGTGCCAGCAGTTACTCGTCTAGCGGGACAGATACGCAGTATTTT | CASSYSSSGTDTQYF
- | TRBJ2-7 | TRBV6-5 | few | TGTGCCAGCAGTTACTACCCCTCGGGGGGCTCCACGGACGAGCAGTACTTC | CASSYYPSGGSTDEQYF
TRBD1 | TRBJ1-1 | TRBV18 | few | TGTGCCAGCTCACGGGACAGGGGGCGAGTCTGGGCTTTCTTT | CASSRDRGRVWAFF
- | TRBJ2-5 | TRBV4-2 | few | TGTGCCAGCAGCCAAGAGCCCGGGTTCCAAGAGACCCAGTACTTC | CASSQEPGFQETQYF